These T cell receptor beta chains were read from a single sample in a study of blood T cells in healthy people across ages. TCRdb re-called the 5' RACE reads with MiXCR, one entry per CDR3 protein. The table includes 550,000 to 650,000 distinct CDR3 sequences, roughly 30% detected once. Material for sequencing was blood. The source is a woman older than 75 in good health. The CDR3 runs from the conserved cysteine through the conserved F or W. A D gene is named only where the DNA matches it firmly. Clone size is not always given. Where it is, it says once, few, many or a class for expanded clones.

. TRBJ1-1 TRBV9 . CASSVSSGLNTEAFF TGTGCCAGCAGCGTAAGTTCAGGGCTAAACACTGAAGCTTTCTTT
TRBD1 TRBJ1-6 TRBV5-6 . CASSLDRGRTKAYNSPLHF TGTGCCAGCAGCTTGGACAGGGGGCGGACGAAGGCCTATAATTCACCCCTCCACTTT
TRBD1 TRBJ1-5 TRBV20-1 . CSATDRARQPQHF TGCAGTGCCACCGACAGGGCACGGCAGCCCCAGCATTTT
. TRBJ2-1 TRBV29-1 many CSVRSMSGEQFF TGCAGCGTTCGGTCTATGAGTGGTGAGCAGTTCTTC
. TRBJ2-7 TRBV30 few CACRRGGTYEQYF TGTGCCTGCCGGAGGGGGGGAACCTACGAGCAGTACTTC
. TRBJ2-5 TRBV28 many CASSKAVQETQYF TGTGCCAGCAGTAAGGCAGTCCAAGAGACCCAGTACTTC
TRBD2 TRBJ2-7 TRBV6-2/TRBV6-3 many CASSYSRLAGGLYEQYF TGTGCCAGCAGTTACTCCCGACTAGCGGGGGGCCTCTACGAGCAGTACTTC
. TRBJ1-1 TRBV6-5 many CASSQGQTEAFF TGTGCCAGCAGTCAGGGTCAGACTGAAGCTTTCTTT
. TRBJ1-1 TRBV5-4 . CASSLLGDDEAFF TGTGCCAGCAGTCTGCTCGGGGATGATGAAGCTTTCTTT
TRBD2 TRBJ2-3 TRBV11-3 few CASSHGSGGTQTQYF TGTGCCAGCTCACATGGTAGCGGGGGGACCCAAACGCAGTATTTT
TRBD1 TRBJ1-2 TRBV28 few CASFLQGRLYQNGYTF TGTGCCAGCTTTCTACAGGGGCGCCTCTATCAAAATGGCTACACCTTC
. TRBJ2-5 TRBV20-1 few CSAGGRGRDRREQYF TGCAGTGCTGGGGGGCGGGGGCGGGACAGACGGGAGCAGTACTTC
TRBD1 TRBJ2-6 TRBV4-3 many CASSQTTGLGANVLTF TGCGCCAGCAGCCAAACGACAGGGTTAGGGGCCAACGTCCTGACTTTC
TRBD1 TRBJ2-5 TRBV9 . CASSTRGQGKTYNEQYF TGTGCCAGCAGCACCCGAGGACAGGGGAAAACCTACAATGAGCAGTACTTC
. TRBJ2-7 TRBV6-2/TRBV6-3 many CASSPPGPLLEQYF TGTGCCAGCAGTCCCCCGGGCCCCCTTCTCGAGCAGTACTTC
TRBD1 TRBJ2-2 TRBV5-1 . CASSADRGNTGELFF TGCGCCAGCAGCGCAGACAGGGGGAACACCGGGGAGCTGTTTTTT
. TRBJ2-3 TRBV20-1 many CSAPRGFTQYF TGCAGTGCGCCCCGGGGGTTTACGCAGTATTTT
. TRBJ1-2 TRBV7-2 many CASSFQAGYTF TGTGCCAGCAGCTTTCAAGCTGGCTACACCTTC
. TRBJ2-5 TRBV3-1 many CASSQIQRETQYF TGTGCCAGCAGCCAAATCCAGAGGGAGACCCAGTACTTC
. TRBJ1-2 TRBV11-2 . CASSLDPSSGYTF TGTGCCAGCAGCTTAGATCCCTCAAGTGGCTACACCTTC
. TRBJ2-1 TRBV10-3 few CAISGGRGRDEQFF TGTGCCATCAGTGGGGGGCGGGGGAGAGATGAGCAGTTCTTC
. TRBJ1-2 TRBV27 many CASSEPSGDGYTF TGTGCCAGCAGTGAGCCCTCAGGGGATGGCTACACCTTC
. TRBJ2-2 TRBV3-1 few CASSQVPRGTPGELFF TGTGCCAGCAGCCAAGTTCCACGGGGGACCCCCGGGGAGCTGTTTTTT
. TRBJ2-5 TRBV7-2 many CASSLVSSGGPRETQYF TGTGCCAGCAGCTTAGTATCCTCCGGGGGGCCGCGAGAGACCCAGTACTTC
TRBD2 TRBJ2-5 TRBV20-1 many CSARDAGLAGGEETQYF TGCAGTGCTAGAGATGCCGGACTAGCGGGGGGCGAGGAGACCCAGTACTTC
. TRBJ1-6 TRBV7-3 few CASSFNSPSPLHF TGTGCCAGCAGCTTTAACTCCCCTTCACCCCTCCACTTT
. TRBJ2-3 TRBV11-2 many CASGSTDTQYF TGTGCCAGCGGTAGCACAGATACGCAGTATTTT
TRBD2 TRBJ2-1 TRBV18 few CASSPTARGGQVEQFF TGTGCCAGCTCACCCACGGCGCGGGGGGGTCAGGTAGAGCAGTTCTTC
TRBD1 TRBJ1-6 TRBV4-3 . CASSRRVPGQGGYNSPLHF TGCGCCAGCAGCCGACGAGTCCCGGGACAGGGGGGGTATAATTCACCCCTCCACTTT